Listed here are 19 T cell receptor beta chains from one sample, sequenced in a study of post-analysis software for immune sequencing data. Study-level findings and limits: In patients, about five TRBV segments were more frequent than in controls, with TRBV5-6, TRBV5-1 and TRBV20-1 among them.

No antigen has been assigned to these receptors. Built from TCR beta cDNA, the libraries had unique molecular identifiers in them. TCRdb re-called the PCR reads through MiXCR, storing one row per CDR3 protein. Of about 810,000 distinct CDR3 sequences detected, approximately 53% appear once; the ten largest clones hold approximately 4.3%. The sample consisted of blood. The receptors were sampled from a girl aged 10 to 17 with multiple sclerosis.

The chain uses TRBV7-9 and TRBJ2-6, with D perhaps assigned TRBD1 or TRBD2 (5 bases each). CDR3 length: 18 residues. V lost 6 bases and J 0 bases, leaving 18 bases between the germline ends. Germline V CDR1 and CDR2: SEHNR, FQNEAQ (reference sequence). The CDR3 bases are TGTGCCAGCAGGCATCTACCGGGACCCAGCTCTGGGGCCAACGTCCTGACTTTC. Its protein product is CASRHLPGPSSGANVLTF.

The chain couples TRBV20-1 to TRBJ2-6; no firm D call. Trimming shortened V by 0 bases and J by 2 bases, and 8 bases separated the two germline ends. This CDR3 contains 15 residues. Germline CDR1 reads DFQATT; CDR2 reads SNEGSKA (reference sequence). The CDR3: CSARDKVAGANVLTF. The CDR3, as DNA: TGCAGTGCTAGAGATAAGGTGGCTGGGGCCAACGTCCTGACTTTC.

This chain links TRBV5-1 with TRBJ1-2, with D maybe TRBD1 (6 bases). The CDR3 contains 13 residues. CDR1 is SGHRS and CDR2 is YFSETQ in the germline V gene. V was shortened by 0 bases and J by 4 bases, with 7 bases between the two germline ends. The CDR3 spells CASSLEDSYGYTF. CDR3 coding DNA: TGCGCCAGCAGCTTGGAGGACAGCTATGGCTACACCTTC.

This clonotype was counted a few times. J is TRBJ2-7 and V is TRBV12-3 or TRBV12-4; no clear D gene. The CDR3 is 14 residues long. V lost 3 bases, J lost 2 bases, and 11 bases lay in between. The CDR3 sequence is CASSFRVRTYEQYF. CDR3 nucleotides: TGTGCCAGCAGTTTCCGCGTCAGAACCTACGAGCAGTACTTC.

The chain joins TRBV20-1 to TRBJ2-5, with unresolved D. Germline CDR1 is DFQATT and CDR2 is SNEGSKA (reference sequence). The CDR3 runs 13 residues. The V end was cut by 1 base, the J end by 0 bases, with 6 bases between. CDR3 DNA sequence: TGCAGTGCTAGAGTAGTGTACCAAGAGACCCAGTACTTC. Translated: CSARVVYQETQYF.

The chain has TRBV4-1 and TRBJ2-7, with 7 bases fitting TRBD1. CDR1 MGHRA and CDR2 YSYEKL come from the germline V gene. CDR3 length: 15 residues. The ends lost 0 bases at V and 3 bases at J; junction bases unmatched: 5. CDR3: CASSQDGGQFYEQYF. CDR3 DNA: TGCGCCAGCAGCCAAGATGGGGGACAGTTCTACGAGCAGTACTTC.

The chain has TRBV20-1 and TRBJ2-5; 15 nucleotides align to TRBD2. CDR1 is DFQATT, CDR2 SNEGSKA, per germline (reference sequence). V lost 5 bases to trimming and J lost 5 bases; unmatched junction nucleotides: 6. This CDR3 region has 15 residues. The CDR3, as DNA: TGCAGTGCTGGACTAGCGGGGGGGTTGGGGGAGACCCAGTACTTC. Protein product: CSAGLAGGLGETQYF.

The V and J genes are TRBV2 and TRBJ1-2; D uncertain. Germline lookup yields CDR1 SNHLY and CDR2 FYNNEI. This CDR3 has 11 residues. V gave up 6 bases and J gave up 4 bases, with 6 bases separating them. The CDR3: CASRTTYGYTF. As DNA, the CDR3 is TGTGCCAGCAGGACGACCTATGGCTACACCTTC.

The rearrangement uses TRBV25-1 and TRBJ2-2; D is tentatively TRBD1 or TRBD2 (5 bases each). The CDR3 runs 16 residues. V lost 2 bases and J lost 4, with 14 bases in between. CDR1 and CDR2 (germline): MGHDK, SYGVNS. CDR3 loop: CASSEGGTRSTGELFF. CDR3 nucleotides: TGTGCCAGCAGTGAAGGTGGGACGCGCTCCACCGGGGAGCTGTTTTTT.

This clonotype was observed a few times. The chain employs TRBV27 and TRBJ2-5; the match to TRBD1 covers 7 bases. The CDR3 is 15 residues long. J lost 4 bases, V lost 4 bases, and 9 bases had no gene match. Germline CDR1 is MNHEY and CDR2 is SMNVEV (reference sequence). The CDR3 DNA follows: TGTGCCAGCAGTTCGACACGACAGGGCCCAGAGACCCAGTACTTC. Translated, it gives CASSSTRQGPETQYF.

The chain combines TRBV9 with TRBJ2-1; D unclear. This CDR3 has 16 residues. V lost 3 bases, J lost 0 bases, and 13 bases lay in between. The V gene's germline CDR1 is SGDLS and CDR2 YYNGEE. The CDR3 sequence is CASSARVFSSYNEQFF. The CDR3 nucleotides are TGTGCCAGCAGCGCACGGGTCTTTAGCTCCTACAATGAGCAGTTCTTC.

The chain recombines TRBV29-1 with TRBJ2-1, with TRBD1 matching over 9 bases. Trimming removed 3 bases from V and 4 bases from J; junction bases left unmatched: 4. Germline V CDR1 and CDR2: SQVTM, ANQGSEA. The CDR3 spans 14 residues. The CDR3 spells CSVEGDRVYNEQFF. CDR3 nucleotides: TGCAGCGTTGAGGGGGACAGGGTTTACAATGAGCAGTTCTTC.

V and J are TRBV12-3 or TRBV12-4 and TRBJ1-1; TRBD1 is a possible D gene (5 bases). The V gene lost 5 bases and the J gene lost 1 base, with 17 bases spanning the gap. CDR3 size: 16 residues. The CDR3 DNA sequence: TGTGCCAGCAGTGGGGCCCCGGGACTCAGGAACACTGAAGCTTTCTTT. This gives the protein CASSGAPGLRNTEAFF.

This clonotype was observed a handful of times. V usage is TRBV27 and J usage is TRBJ2-5; a possible D gene is TRBD1 (5 bases). V was trimmed by 2 bases and J by 9 bases, leaving 13 bases between them. The CDR3 is 13 amino acids. Germline V lookup: CDR1 MNHEY, CDR2 SMNVEV (reference sequence). CDR3 in amino acids: CASSLGRPGPQYF. The DNA for the CDR3 is TGTGCCAGCAGTTTAGGACGCCCAGGGCCCCAGTACTTC.

In DNA form, the CDR3 reads TGTGCCAGCAGCAGAACTAGCGGGAGGTGTTCGCGGTACTTC. This encodes CASSRTSGRCSRYF. V and J are TRBV21-1 and TRBJ2-7; TRBD2 is the table's D call, not checked against the DNA. TRBV21-1 is listed as a pseudogene. The CDR3 has 14 residues.

The chain carries TRBV5-1 and TRBJ2-1; D gene unclear. The end of the DNA fits TRBJ2-7 better, so the J call may be wrong. This CDR3 spans 15 amino acids. The germline CDR1 and CDR2 sequences are SGHRS and YFSETQ. DNA for the CDR3: TGCGCCAGCAGCCCCGGAATTGGGTCCTTCTACGAGCAGTACTTC. It encodes CASSPGIGSFYEQYF.

This chain joins TRBV11-2 and TRBJ2-7; D is perhaps TRBD1 (5 bases). The CDR3 covers 13 residues. The germline gives CDR1 SGHAT, CDR2 FQNNGV. Trimming took off 5 bases at V and 9 bases at J, with 17 bases between the two ends. CDR3 residues: CASSPQGDTAQYF. As DNA, the CDR3 is TGTGCCAGCAGCCCCCAAGGGGATACGGCGCAGTACTTC.

The chain links TRBV12-5 to TRBJ1-2; D not certain. V shed 4 bases and J shed 0 bases, with 12 bases lying between them. Germline CDR1 reads LGHNT; CDR2 reads FRNRAP. The CDR3 runs to 15 residues. The CDR3 DNA reads TGTGCTAGTGGTTCCTTCGGGAGCCCTAACTATGGCTACACCTTC. This gives the protein CASGSFGSPNYGYTF.

The rearrangement joins TRBV15 to TRBJ2-3; 9 bases agree with TRBD2. The CDR3 contains 17 residues. The J segment lost 0 bases and the V segment lost 4 bases, leaving 8 bases of the junction unmatched. CDR1 and CDR2 from the germline V gene are LNHNV and YYDKDF (reference sequence). This CDR3 is CATSTFQTSGSTDTQYF. CDR3 DNA: TGTGCCACCAGCACCTTCCAAACTAGCGGGAGCACAGATACGCAGTATTTT.